The present T cell receptor beta chain was sequenced within a study of technical replicates of blood from several donors. Generated by immunoSEQ multiplex PCR, the TCRdb table keeps only in-frame clones and is missing some. Of over 75,000 clones in the sample, approximately 96% were seen once. The CDR3 is 16 amino acids. Germline V gene data show CDR1 as WSHSY and CDR2 as SAAADI. V shed 7 bases, J shed 2 bases, and the junction held 9 bases outside the gene matches. This clonotype was sampled from a human donor in good health. The chain recombines TRBV10-2 with TRBJ2-4; TRBD2 aligns across 9 bases. Sequenced sample: T cells isolated from PBMCs. CDR3 sequence (DNA): TGCGCCAGCATTAAGCGGGAGGTGACATCCAAAAACATTCAGTACTTC. As protein: CASIKREVTSKNIQYF.